This TCR beta chain was obtained from a study of naive and memory T cell subsets. Cells stained for CD3, CD4, CD8, CD45RA, CD27 and viability were sorted into four CD45RA/CD27 subsets. With regard to this clonotype: The antigen is not known.

Study-level findings and limits: There was no ground truth to check naive and memory subset results. A few larger clonotypes appeared in naive repertoires, especially CD8, possibly memory cells re-expressing CD45RA.

Two oligonucleotides, mixed equimolar, formed the beta constant-region primer covering TRBC1 and TRBC2. Ligated cDNA was amplified by four rounds of PCR with nested alpha and beta constant-region primers and SP2. An oligonucleotide with the SP2 primer and a 12-nucleotide UMI was ligated to the cDNA 3' end. MiXCR, run by TCRdb on the UMI-ligation and nested PCR reads, gives a single entry per CDR3 protein. The table lists about 140,000 distinct CDR3 sequences, about a fifth of them singletons, with 0.55% to 0.75% in the top ten. The V segment lost 1 base and the J segment 4 bases; nucleotides outside the gene matches: 4. CDR1 is SGHTA and CDR2 is FQGTGA in the germline V gene. This CDR3 has 15 residues.

This receptor was identified in a human donor in good health. The chain recombines TRBV7-3 with TRBJ2-1, with 7 positions matching TRBD1. Source material: naive CD8+ T cells from blood. The CDR3 region has the DNA TGTGCCAGCAGCTTAAAAGGGACAGAGTACAATGAGCAGTTCTTC. Its translation is CASSLKGTEYNEQFF.